The 12 T cell receptor beta chains given below trace back to one sample, sequenced in a study of blood T cell repertoires in COVID-19. Data came from immunoSEQ multiplex PCR; TCRdb stores just in-frame clones and leaves some out. The sample has about 62,000 clones, under 85% seen once; the top ten hold over 5%. Sequencing used peripheral blood. The receptors here all came from a woman between 45 and 60 years old with active or convalescent COVID-19.

The sample holds a few counts of this clone. The rearrangement links TRBV6-6 to TRBJ1-6; TRBD1 aligns across 7 bases. Per germline, CDR1 MNHNY and CDR2 SVGAGI (reference sequence). Trimming removed 5 bases from V and 15 bases from J; junction bases left unmatched: 10. The CDR3 has 13 amino acids. The CDR3 sequence: CASSTGTARYLHF. The CDR3 nucleotides read TGTGCCAGCAGTACCGGGACAGCCCGGTACCTCCACTTT.

The chain joins TRBV19 to TRBJ1-3; 10 bases match TRBD1. Germline V lookup: CDR1 LNHDA, CDR2 SQIVND (reference sequence). The CDR3 extends over 15 amino acids. The junction had 11 bases not matched to a gene; V was cut back by 6 bases and J by 9 bases. The CDR3 DNA sequence: TGTGCCAGTAGCCCCCCGGGACAGGGGATGATCACCATATATTTT. It encodes CASSPPGQGMITIYF.

This clone occurred many times. The chain uses TRBV19 and TRBJ1-1; 7 positions match TRBD1. CDR3 length: 14 amino acids. Trimming cost V 4 bases and J 6 bases; bases outside gene matches: 8. The V gene's germline CDR1 is LNHDA and CDR2 SQIVND (reference sequence). CDR3 bases: TGTGCCAGTAGTACCAGACAGGGTCGGGCTGAAGCTTTCTTT. Translated, it gives CASSTRQGRAEAFF. The whole variable domain, filled in from reference TRBV19 and TRBJ1-1, reads DGGITQSPKYLFRKEGQNVTLSCEQNLNHDAMYWYRQDPGQGLRLIYYSQIVNDFQKGDIAEGYSVSREKKESFPLTVTSAQKNPTAFYLCASSTRQGRAEAFFGQGTRLTVV.

The CDR3 sequence is CAWKVRLYGYTF. DNA for the CDR3: TGTGCCTGGAAAGTGAGACTCTATGGCTACACCTTC. The chain uses TRBV30 and TRBJ1-2; D gene ambiguous. This CDR3 region has 12 residues. The ends were cut back, 4 bases at V and 4 bases at J, with 10 bases in the middle. CDR1 is GTSNPN and CDR2 is SVGIG in the germline V gene (reference sequence).

This clone occurred a few times. The chain couples TRBV5-6 to TRBJ2-1; D unresolved. V lost 4 bases and J lost 0, with 11 bases in between. This CDR3 region has 15 residues. Germline CDR1 SGHDT, CDR2 YYEEEE. CDR3 loop: CASSLTTSSYNEQFF. CDR3 sequence (DNA): TGTGCCAGCAGCCTAACTACATCCTCCTACAATGAGCAGTTCTTC.

Here the CDR3 DNA reads TGTGCCAGCTCTCGTGAGTTAGTGGAAAAACTGTTTTTT. Translated, it gives CASSRELVEKLFF. The chain links TRBV18 to TRBJ1-4; D gene ambiguous. This CDR3 is 13 amino acids long. From germline, CDR1 is KGHSH and CDR2 LQKENI. Trimming cost V 6 bases and J 8 bases, with 13 bases left between them.

The chain uses TRBV27 and TRBJ1-6; TRBD1 agrees at 9 bases. CDR1 MNHEY and CDR2 SMNVEV come from the germline V gene (reference sequence). V lost 0 bases and J lost 7; bases outside the gene matches: 7. The CDR3 is 17 amino acids. CDR3 region: CASSLSPPGTGNSPLHF. The CDR3 bases are TGTGCCAGCAGTTTATCCCCTCCCGGGACAGGGAATTCACCCCTCCACTTT.

The chain combines TRBV20-1 with TRBJ1-2; D might be TRBD1 (6 bases). Germline CDR1 is DFQATT and CDR2 is SNEGSKA (reference sequence). The CDR3 length is 14 residues. The ends were cut back, 3 bases at V and 6 bases at J, with 17 bases in the middle. CDR3 nucleotides: TGCAGTGCTAGTGGGGTAAGGACAGTGCATGGCTACACCTTC. This sequence encodes CSASGVRTVHGYTF.

This chain links TRBV10-2 with TRBJ1-5; unclear D gene. Germline V gene lookup returns CDR1 WSHSY and CDR2 SAAADI. CDR3 length equals 10 residues. With 11 bases removed from V and 4 bases from J, the gap between germline ends came to 6 bases. The CDR3 region is CAAGNQPQHF. CDR3 nucleotide sequence: TGCGCCGCGGGGAATCAGCCCCAGCATTTT.

V and J are TRBV6-5 and TRBJ1-6; the match to TRBD1 covers 8 bases. After removal of 6 bases from V and 10 bases from J, the junction contained 2 bases not matched to a gene. CDR1 is MNHEY, CDR2 SVGAGI, per germline. The CDR3 has 12 residues. CDR3 amino acids: CASRGQGSPLHF. In nucleotides, the CDR3 is TGTGCCAGCAGAGGACAGGGATCACCCCTCCACTTT.

The chain combines TRBV7-2 with TRBJ2-3; tentative D call: TRBD2 (5 bases). The CDR3 extends over 14 amino acids. Germline V CDR1 and CDR2: SGHTA, FQGNSA. Trimming removed 2 bases at V and 5 bases at J, with 11 bases between. The CDR3 loop reads CASSLRGKIDTQYF. In DNA, the CDR3 is TGTGCCAGCAGCTTACGAGGGAAGATAGATACGCAGTATTTT.

The chain combines TRBV12-3 or TRBV12-4 with TRBJ2-1, with 7 bases that match TRBD2. The CDR3 consists of 13 residues. V gave up 6 bases and J gave up 6 bases; unmatched junction bases: 5. CDR3 nucleotides: TGTGCCAGCAGACCGACTAGCAGCAATGAGCAGTTCTTC. Translated: CASRPTSSNEQFF.